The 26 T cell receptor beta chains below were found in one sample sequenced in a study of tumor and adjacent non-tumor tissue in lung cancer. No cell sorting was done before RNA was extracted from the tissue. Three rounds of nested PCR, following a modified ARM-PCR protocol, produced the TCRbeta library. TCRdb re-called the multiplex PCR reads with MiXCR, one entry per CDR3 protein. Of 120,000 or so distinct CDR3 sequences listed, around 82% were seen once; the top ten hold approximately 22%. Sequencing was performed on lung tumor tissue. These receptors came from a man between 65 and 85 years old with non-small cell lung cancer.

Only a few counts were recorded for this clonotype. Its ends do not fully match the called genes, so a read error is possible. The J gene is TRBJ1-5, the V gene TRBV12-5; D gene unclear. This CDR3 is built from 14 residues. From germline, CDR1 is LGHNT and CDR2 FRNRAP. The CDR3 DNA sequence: TGTGATAGTGGCCTTACCGCTGGCAGTCAGCCCAAGCATTTT. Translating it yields CDSGLTAGSQPKHF.

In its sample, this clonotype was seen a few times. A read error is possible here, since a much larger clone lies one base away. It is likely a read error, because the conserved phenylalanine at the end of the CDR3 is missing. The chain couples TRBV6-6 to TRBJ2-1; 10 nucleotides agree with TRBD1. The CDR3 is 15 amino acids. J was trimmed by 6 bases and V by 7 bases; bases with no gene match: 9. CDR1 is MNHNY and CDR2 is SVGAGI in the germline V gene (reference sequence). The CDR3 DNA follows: TGTGCCAGCATTGTGACAGGGGGCCTCTGCAATGAGCAGTTCCTC. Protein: CASIVTGGLCNEQFL.

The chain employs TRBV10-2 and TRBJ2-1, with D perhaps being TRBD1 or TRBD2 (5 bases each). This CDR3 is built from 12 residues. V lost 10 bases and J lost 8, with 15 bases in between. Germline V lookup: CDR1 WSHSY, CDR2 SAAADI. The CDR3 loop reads CATRDGTYEQFF. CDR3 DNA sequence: TGCGCCACCAGGGACGGGACGTATGAGCAGTTCTTC.

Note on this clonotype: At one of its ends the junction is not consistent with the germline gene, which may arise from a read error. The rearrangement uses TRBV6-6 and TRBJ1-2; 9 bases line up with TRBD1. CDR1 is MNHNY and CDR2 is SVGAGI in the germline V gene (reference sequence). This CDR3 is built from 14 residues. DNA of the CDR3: TGTGCCAGCAGATGGACAGGGGAGCTCTATGGCCACACCTTC. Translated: CASRWTGELYGHTF.

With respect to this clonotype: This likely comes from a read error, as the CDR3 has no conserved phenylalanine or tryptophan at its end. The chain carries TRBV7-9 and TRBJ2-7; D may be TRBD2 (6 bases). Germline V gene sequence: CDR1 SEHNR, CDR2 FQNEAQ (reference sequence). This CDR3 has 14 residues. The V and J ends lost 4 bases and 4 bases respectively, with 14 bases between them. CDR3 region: CASSSSGFSYEQYS. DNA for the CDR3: TGTGCCAGCAGCTCGAGCGGGTTCTCGTACGAGCAGTACTCC.

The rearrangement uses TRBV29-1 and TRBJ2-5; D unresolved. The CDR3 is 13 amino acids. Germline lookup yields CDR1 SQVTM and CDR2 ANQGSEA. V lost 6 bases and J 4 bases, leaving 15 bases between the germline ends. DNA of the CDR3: TGCAGCGTGGCCGACCGGTCCCGAGAGACCCAGTACTTC. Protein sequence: CSVADRSRETQYF.

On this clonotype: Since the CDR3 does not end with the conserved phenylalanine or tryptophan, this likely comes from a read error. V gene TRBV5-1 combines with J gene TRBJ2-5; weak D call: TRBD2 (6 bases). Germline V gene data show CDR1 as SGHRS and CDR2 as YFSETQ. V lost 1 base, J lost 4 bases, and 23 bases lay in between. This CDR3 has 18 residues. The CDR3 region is CASSLLSSGLSGGETQYL. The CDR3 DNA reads TGCGCCAGCAGCTTGTTGAGTTCGGGACTTTCTGGGGGAGAGACCCAGTACCTC.

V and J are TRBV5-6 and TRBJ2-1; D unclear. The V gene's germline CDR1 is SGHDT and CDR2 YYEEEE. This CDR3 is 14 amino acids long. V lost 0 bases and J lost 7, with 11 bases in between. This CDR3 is CASSLEVNVNEQFF. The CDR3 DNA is TGTGCCAGCAGCTTGGAAGTGAATGTTAATGAGCAGTTCTTC.

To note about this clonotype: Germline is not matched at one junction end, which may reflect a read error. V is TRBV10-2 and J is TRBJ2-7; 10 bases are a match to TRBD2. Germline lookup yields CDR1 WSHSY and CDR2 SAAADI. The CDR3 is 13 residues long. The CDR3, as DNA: TGCGTCAGCAGTGAGACTAGCGGGTACGAGCAGTATTTC. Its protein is CVSSETSGYEQYF.

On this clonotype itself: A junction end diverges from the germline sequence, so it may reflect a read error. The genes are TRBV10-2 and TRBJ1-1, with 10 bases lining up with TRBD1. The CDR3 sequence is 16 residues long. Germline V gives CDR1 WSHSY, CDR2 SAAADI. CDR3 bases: TGCGCCAACAGTCCAGGGGACAGGGGAATGGACATTGAAGCTTTCTTT. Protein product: CANSPGDRGMDIEAFF.

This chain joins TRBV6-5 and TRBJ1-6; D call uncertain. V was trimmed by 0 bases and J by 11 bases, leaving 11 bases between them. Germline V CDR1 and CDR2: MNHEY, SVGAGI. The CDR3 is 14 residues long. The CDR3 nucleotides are TGTGCCAGCAGTTACTCGATTGTGGGTCCACCCCTCCACTTT. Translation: CASSYSIVGPPLHF.

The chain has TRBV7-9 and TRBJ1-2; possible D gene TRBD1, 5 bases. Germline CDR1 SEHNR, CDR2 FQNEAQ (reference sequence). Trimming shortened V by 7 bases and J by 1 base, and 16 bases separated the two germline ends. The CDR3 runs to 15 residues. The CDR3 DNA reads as TGTGCCAGCAACGTCAAACAAGGGGATAACTATGGCTACACCTTC. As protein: CASNVKQGDNYGYTF.

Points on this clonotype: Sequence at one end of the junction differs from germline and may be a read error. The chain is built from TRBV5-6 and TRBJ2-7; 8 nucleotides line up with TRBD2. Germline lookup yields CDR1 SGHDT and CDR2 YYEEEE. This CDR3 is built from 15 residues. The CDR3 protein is CANSIPFAGGYEQYF. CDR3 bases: TGTGCCAACAGCATTCCCTTCGCGGGGGGATACGAGCAGTACTTC.

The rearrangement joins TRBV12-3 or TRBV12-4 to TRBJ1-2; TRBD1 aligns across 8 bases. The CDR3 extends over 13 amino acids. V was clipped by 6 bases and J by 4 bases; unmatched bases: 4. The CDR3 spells CASREQGGYGYTF. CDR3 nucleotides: TGTGCCAGCAGGGAACAGGGGGGCTATGGCTACACCTTC.

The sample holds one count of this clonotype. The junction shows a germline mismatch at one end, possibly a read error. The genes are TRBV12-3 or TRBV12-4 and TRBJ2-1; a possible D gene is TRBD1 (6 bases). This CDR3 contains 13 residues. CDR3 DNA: TGTGTCAGCAGTACCACACAGGGTGGTGAGCAATTCTTC. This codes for CVSSTTQGGEQFF.

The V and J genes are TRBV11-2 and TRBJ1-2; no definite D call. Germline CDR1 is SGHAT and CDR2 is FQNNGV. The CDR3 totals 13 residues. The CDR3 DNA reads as TGTGCAAGCGGCTTAGCTACAGACTGTGGCTACACCTTC. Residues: CASGLATDCGYTF.

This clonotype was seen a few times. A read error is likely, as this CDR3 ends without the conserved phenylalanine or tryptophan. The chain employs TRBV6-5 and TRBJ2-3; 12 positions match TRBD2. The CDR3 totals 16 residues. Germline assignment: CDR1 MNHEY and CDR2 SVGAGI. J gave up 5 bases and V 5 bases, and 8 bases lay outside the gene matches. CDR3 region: CASSDPGLAGRDTQYY. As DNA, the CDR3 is TGTGCCAGCAGTGACCCTGGACTAGCGGGACGAGATACGCAGTATTAT.

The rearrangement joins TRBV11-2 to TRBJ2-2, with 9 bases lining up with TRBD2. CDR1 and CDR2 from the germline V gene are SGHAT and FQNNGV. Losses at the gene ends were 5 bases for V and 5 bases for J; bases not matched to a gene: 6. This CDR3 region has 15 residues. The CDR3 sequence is CASSPIAGETGELFF. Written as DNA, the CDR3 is TGTGCCAGCAGCCCAATAGCGGGGGAGACCGGGGAGCTGTTTTTT.

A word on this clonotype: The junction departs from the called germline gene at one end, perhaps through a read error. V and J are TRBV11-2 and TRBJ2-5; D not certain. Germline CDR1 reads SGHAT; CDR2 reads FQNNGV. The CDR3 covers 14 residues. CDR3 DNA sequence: TGTACCAGCAGCTTACCCGCCCCCCAAGAGAGCCAGTACTTC. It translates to CTSSLPAPQESQYF.

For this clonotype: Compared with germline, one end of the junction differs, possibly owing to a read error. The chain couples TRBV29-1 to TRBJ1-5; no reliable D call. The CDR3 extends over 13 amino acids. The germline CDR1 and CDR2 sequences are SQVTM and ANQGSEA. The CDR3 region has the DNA TGCAGCCTTTTGACGTATAGCAATCAGTCCCAGCGTTTT. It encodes CSLLTYSNQSQRF. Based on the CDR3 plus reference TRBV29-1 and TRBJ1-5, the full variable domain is SAVISQKPSRDICQRGTSLTIQCQVDSQVTMMFWYRQQPGQSLTLIATANQGSEATYESGFVIDKFPISRPNLTFSTLTVSNMSPEDSSIYLCSLLTYSNQSQRFGDGTRLSIL.

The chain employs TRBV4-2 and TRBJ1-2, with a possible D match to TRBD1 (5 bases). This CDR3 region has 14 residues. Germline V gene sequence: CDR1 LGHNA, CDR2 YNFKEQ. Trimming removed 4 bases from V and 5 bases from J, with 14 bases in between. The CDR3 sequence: CASSREPGTYGYTF. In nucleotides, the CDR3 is TGTGCCAGCAGCCGTGAACCAGGGACTTATGGCTACACCTTC.

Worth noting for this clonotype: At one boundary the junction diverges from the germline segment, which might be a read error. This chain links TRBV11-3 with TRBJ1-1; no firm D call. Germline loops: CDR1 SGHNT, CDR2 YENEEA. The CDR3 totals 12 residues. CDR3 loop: CPSSLGTTMAIF. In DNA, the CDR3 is TGTCCCAGCAGCTTAGGTACAACTATGGCTATCTTT.

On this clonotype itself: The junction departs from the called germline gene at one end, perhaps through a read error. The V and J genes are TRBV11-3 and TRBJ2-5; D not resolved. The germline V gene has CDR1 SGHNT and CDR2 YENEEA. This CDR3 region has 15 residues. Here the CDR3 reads CASGLGISLDEAQYF. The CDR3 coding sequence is TGTGCCAGCGGCTTGGGGATTAGTCTGGACGAGGCCCAGTACTTC. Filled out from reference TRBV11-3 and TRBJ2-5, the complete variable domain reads EAGVVQSPRYKIIEKKQPVAFWCNPISGHNTLYWYLQNLGQGPELLIRYENEEAVDDSQLPKDRFSAERLKGVDSTLKIQPAELGDSAVYLCASGLGISLDEAQYFGPGTRLLVL.

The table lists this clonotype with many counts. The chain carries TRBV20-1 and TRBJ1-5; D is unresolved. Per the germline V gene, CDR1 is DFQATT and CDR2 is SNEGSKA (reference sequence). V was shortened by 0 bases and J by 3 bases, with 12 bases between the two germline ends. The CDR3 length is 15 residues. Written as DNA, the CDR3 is TGCAGTGCTAGAGAAACGATTGGGGTCAATCAGCCCCAGCATTTT. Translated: CSARETIGVNQPQHF.

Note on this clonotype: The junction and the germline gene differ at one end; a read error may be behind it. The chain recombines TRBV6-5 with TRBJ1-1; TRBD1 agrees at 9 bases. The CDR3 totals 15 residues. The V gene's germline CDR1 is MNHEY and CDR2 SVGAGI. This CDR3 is CACRTGTGLDTEAYF. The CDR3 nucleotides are TGTGCCTGCAGGACCGGGACAGGGTTGGACACTGAAGCTTACTTT.

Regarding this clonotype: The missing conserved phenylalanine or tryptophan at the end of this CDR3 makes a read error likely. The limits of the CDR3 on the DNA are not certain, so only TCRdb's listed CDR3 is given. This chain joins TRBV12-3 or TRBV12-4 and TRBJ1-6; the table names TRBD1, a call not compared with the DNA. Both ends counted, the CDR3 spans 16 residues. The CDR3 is CASTSGTGDYNSPLHY.